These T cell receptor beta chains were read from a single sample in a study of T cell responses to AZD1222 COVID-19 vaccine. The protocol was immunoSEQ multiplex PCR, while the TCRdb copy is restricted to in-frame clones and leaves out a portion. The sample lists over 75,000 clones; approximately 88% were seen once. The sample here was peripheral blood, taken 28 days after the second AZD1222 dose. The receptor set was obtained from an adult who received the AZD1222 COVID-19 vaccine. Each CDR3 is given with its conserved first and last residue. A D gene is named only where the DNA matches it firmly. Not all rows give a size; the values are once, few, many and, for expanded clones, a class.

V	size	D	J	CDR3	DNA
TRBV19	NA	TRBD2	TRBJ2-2	CASRRAGGNTGELFF	TGTGCCAGTAGAAGAGCGGGGGGGAACACCGGGGAGCTGTTTTTT
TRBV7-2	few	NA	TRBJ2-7	CASSLAQTYEQYF	TGTGCCAGCAGCTTAGCGCAGACCTACGAGCAGTACTTC
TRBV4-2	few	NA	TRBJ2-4	CASSQASAVAKNIQYF	TGTGCCAGCAGCCAAGCGTCAGCCGTAGCCAAAAACATTCAGTACTTC
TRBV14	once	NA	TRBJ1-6	CASSQGNYNSPLHF	TGTGCCAGCAGCCAAGGGAACTATAATTCACCCCTCCACTTT
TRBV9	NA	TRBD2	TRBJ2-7	CASSVGSSGGIYEQYF	TGTGCCAGCAGCGTAGGGTCTAGCGGGGGGATCTACGAGCAGTACTTC
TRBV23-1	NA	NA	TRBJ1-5	CASSLREKGNQPQHF	TGCGCCAGCAGTCTCCGGGAAAAAGGGAATCAGCCCCAGCATTTT
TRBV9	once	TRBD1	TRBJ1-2	CASSVGSPGQGAGYTF	TGTGCCAGCAGCGTAGGTTCTCCAGGACAGGGGGCTGGCTACACCTTC
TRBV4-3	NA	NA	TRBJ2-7	CASSQDLALATSSYEQYF	TGCGCCAGCAGCCAAGATCTCGCCCTAGCGACGTCCTCCTACGAGCAGTACTTC
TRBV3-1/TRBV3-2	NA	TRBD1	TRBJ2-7	CASSHLGQGAHEQYF	TGTGCCAGCAGCCACCTCGGACAGGGGGCGCACGAGCAGTACTTC
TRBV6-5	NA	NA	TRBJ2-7	CASSPRGTFYEQYF	TGTGCCAGCAGTCCCCGGGGTACCTTCTACGAGCAGTACTTC